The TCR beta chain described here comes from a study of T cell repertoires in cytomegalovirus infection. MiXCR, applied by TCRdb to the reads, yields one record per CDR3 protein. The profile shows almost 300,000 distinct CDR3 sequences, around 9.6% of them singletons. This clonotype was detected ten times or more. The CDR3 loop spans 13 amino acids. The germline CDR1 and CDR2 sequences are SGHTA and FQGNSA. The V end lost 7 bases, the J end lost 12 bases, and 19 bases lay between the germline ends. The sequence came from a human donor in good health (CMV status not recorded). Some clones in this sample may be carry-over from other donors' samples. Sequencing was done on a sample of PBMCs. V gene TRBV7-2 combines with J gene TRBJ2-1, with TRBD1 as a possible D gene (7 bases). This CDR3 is CASTTHSQGGQFF. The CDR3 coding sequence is TGTGCCAGCACTACCCATTCCCAGGGGGGGCAGTTCTTC.